The 30 T cell receptor beta chains listed next were all sequenced from one sample in a study of blood T cell repertoires in COVID-19. Profiled with immunoSEQ multiplex PCR; TCRdb holds only in-frame clones, not every one. The table records around 250,000 clones, around 84% of them present only once. The source material was peripheral blood. The receptors here all came from a woman in her seventies with active or convalescent COVID-19.

The gene calls are TRBV12-5 and TRBJ1-5, with 7 nucleotides matching TRBD1. CDR3 length equals 14 residues. After removal of 4 bases from V and 3 bases from J, the junction contained 3 bases not matched to a gene. The germline gives CDR1 LGHNT, CDR2 FRNRAP. CDR3 bases: TGTGCTAGTGGTTGGCAGGGGGTCAATCAGCCCCAGCATTTT. This codes for CASGWQGVNQPQHF.

The sample holds a few counts of this clone. The chain joins TRBV4-3 to TRBJ1-4; tentatively, D is TRBD1 (5 bases). V lost 2 bases, J lost 3 bases, and 10 bases lay in between. The CDR3 runs to 15 residues. CDR1 is LGHNA and CDR2 is YSLEER in the germline V gene. The DNA for the CDR3 is TGCGCCAGCAGCCAATACCGGGGGTCTAATGAAAAACTGTTTTTT. Translated, it gives CASSQYRGSNEKLFF.

The chain joins TRBV18 to TRBJ1-1, with D possibly matching TRBD1 (6 bases). The length of the CDR3 is 15 residues. Trimming took off 2 bases at V and 7 bases at J, with 17 bases between the two ends. Germline assignment: CDR1 KGHSH and CDR2 LQKENI. The CDR3 reads CASSPGVTGPNEAFF. In DNA, the CDR3 is TGTGCCAGCTCACCAGGTGTAACAGGGCCGAATGAAGCTTTCTTT.

The chain couples TRBV5-4 to TRBJ2-4; possible D gene TRBD1, 6 bases. Trimming cost V 0 bases and J 3 bases, with 10 bases left between them. The CDR3 has 15 residues. CDR1 SGHNT and CDR2 YYREEE come from the germline V gene (reference sequence). Here the CDR3 reads CASSLGQDSKNIQYF. The DNA for the CDR3 is TGTGCCAGCAGCTTGGGTCAGGACAGCAAAAACATTCAGTACTTC.

The chain is built from TRBV18 and TRBJ2-1; 9 nucleotides match TRBD1. Germline trimming cut 4 bases from V and 5 bases from J; bases unmatched to any gene: 6. Per germline, CDR1 KGHSH and CDR2 LQKENI. This CDR3 contains 15 residues. CDR3 sequence reads: CASSRRQGEDNEQFF. CDR3 DNA: TGTGCCAGCTCACGACGACAGGGGGAGGACAATGAGCAGTTCTTC.

V gene TRBV27 combines with J gene TRBJ2-1; the match to TRBD2 covers 8 bases. The CDR3 covers 16 residues. CDR1 MNHEY and CDR2 SMNVEV come from the germline V gene (reference sequence). V trimming: 3 bases; J trimming: 2 bases; junction bases outside the gene matches: 6. The CDR3 reads CASSLSLGGAYNEQFF. CDR3 in DNA: TGTGCCAGCAGTTTGTCCCTCGGGGGGGCCTACAATGAGCAGTTCTTC.

J is TRBJ1-2 and V is TRBV6-2 or TRBV6-3, with a tentative D call TRBD1 (5 bases). The germline V and J ends were trimmed by 5 bases and 7 bases, with 17 bases remaining between them. Germline assignment: CDR1 MNHEY and CDR2 SVGEGT. The CDR3 runs 14 residues. The CDR3 bases are TGTGCCAGCAGTACCCGACAGAGAAGGGGTGGCTACACCTTC. It specifies CASSTRQRRGGYTF.

This clone was counted a few times. The gene calls are TRBV7-9 and TRBJ2-3; no clear D gene. The CDR3 sequence is 12 residues long. V lost 5 bases, J lost 0 bases, and 3 bases lay in between. The germline gives CDR1 SEHNR, CDR2 FQNEAQ (reference sequence). The DNA for the CDR3 is TGTGCCAGCAGCCCGAGCACAGATACGCAGTATTTT. It codes for CASSPSTDTQYF.

The chain recombines TRBV3-1 (or the pseudogene TRBV3-2) with TRBJ1-1; TRBD1 aligns across 7 bases. CDR3 size: 14 residues. V lost 1 base, J lost 7 bases, and 6 bases stayed unmatched. Per the germline V gene, CDR1 is LGHDT and CDR2 is YNNKEL (reference sequence). The CDR3 sequence is CASSQGGGGFEAFF. The DNA for the CDR3 is TGTGCCAGCAGCCAAGGAGGGGGCGGGTTTGAAGCTTTCTTT.

This clone has only one observation. V and J are TRBV7-9 and TRBJ1-5; TRBD1 is a possible D gene (6 bases). Trimming took 4 bases from V and 7 from J, leaving 8 bases between them. Per germline, CDR1 SEHNR and CDR2 FQNEAQ (reference sequence). CDR3 length: 12 residues. The CDR3 DNA sequence: TGTGCCAGCAGCTCTCAGGGGCAGCCCCAGCATTTT. This sequence encodes CASSSQGQPQHF. Full variable domain (outside the CDR3, taken from reference TRBV7-9 and TRBJ1-5): DTGVSQNPRHKITKRGQNVTFRCDPISEHNRLYWYRQTLGQGPEFLTYFQNEAQLEKSRLLSDRFSAERPKGSFSTLEIQRTEQGDSAMYLCASSSQGQPQHFGDGTRLSIL.

The chain couples TRBV6-5 to TRBJ2-2, with D possibly matching TRBD2 (6 bases). CDR1 is MNHEY and CDR2 is SVGAGI in the germline V gene. The CDR3 covers 14 residues. V was trimmed by 2 bases and J by 6 bases, leaving 10 bases between them. The CDR3 protein is CASSYQPGAGELFF. CDR3 nucleotide sequence: TGTGCCAGCAGTTACCAGCCGGGGGCCGGGGAGCTGTTTTTT.

The chain links TRBV9 to TRBJ2-7, with D tentatively TRBD2 (6 bases). Looked up from germline, CDR1 is SGDLS and CDR2 is YYNGEE. This CDR3 region has 17 residues. Trimming shortened V by 0 bases and J by 9 bases, and 25 bases separated the two germline ends. This CDR3 reads CASSVVGGTRERLWQYF. CDR3 DNA sequence: TGTGCCAGCAGCGTAGTGGGAGGAACCAGGGAAAGGTTGTGGCAGTACTTC. Full variable domain (outside the CDR3, taken from reference TRBV9 and TRBJ2-7): DSGVTQTPKHLITATGQRVTLRCSPRSGDLSVYWYQQSLDQGLQFLIQYYNGEERAKGNILERFSAQQFPDLHSELNLSSLELGDSALYFCASSVVGGTRERLWQYFGPGTRLTVT.

The chain couples TRBV3-1 (or the pseudogene TRBV3-2) to TRBJ1-5, with a possible D match to TRBD1 (5 bases). The CDR3 has 21 residues. Germline V gene lookup returns CDR1 LGHDT and CDR2 YNNKEL (reference sequence). V shed 4 bases and J shed 6 bases, with 34 bases lying between them. This CDR3 reads CASSPFADLPGNPYGRQPQHF. DNA for the CDR3: TGTGCCAGCAGCCCCTTCGCCGACCTACCAGGGAATCCCTATGGGCGTCAGCCCCAGCATTTT.

The genes are TRBV19 and TRBJ2-7, with 8 bases matching TRBD1. Per the germline V gene, CDR1 is LNHDA and CDR2 is SQIVND (reference sequence). J lost 2 bases, V lost 4 bases, and 7 bases had no gene match. This CDR3 is built from 15 residues. This CDR3 reads CASSTRQGKTYEQYF. In DNA form, the CDR3 reads TGTGCCAGTAGTACCAGACAGGGGAAGACCTACGAGCAGTACTTC.

This chain connects TRBV24-1 to TRBJ2-3; TRBD2 aligns across 10 bases. Germline loops: CDR1 KGHDR, CDR2 SFDVKD. This CDR3 has 15 residues. V shed 4 bases, J shed 7 bases, and the junction held 7 bases outside the gene matches. CDR3 sequence (DNA): TGTGCCACCAGTGAAATCACTAGCGGGACTTATACGCAGTATTTT. Translation gives CATSEITSGTYTQYF.

The rearrangement links TRBV7-9 to TRBJ1-1; D perhaps matches TRBD1 (5 bases). Germline V gene sequence: CDR1 SEHNR, CDR2 FQNEAQ (reference sequence). This CDR3 region has 14 residues. With 4 bases removed from V and 4 bases from J, the gap between germline ends came to 13 bases. The DNA of the CDR3 is TGTGCCAGCAGCTCTCAGGGAGGGAGCACTGAAGCTTTCTTT. Its translation: CASSSQGGSTEAFF.

V gene TRBV18 combines with J gene TRBJ1-3; no definite D call. The CDR3 contains 13 residues. Trimming cost V 3 bases and J 1 base, with 4 bases left between them. Germline V lookup: CDR1 KGHSH, CDR2 LQKENI. The CDR3 is CASSPPSGNTIYF. The CDR3 DNA follows: TGTGCCAGCTCACCCCCGTCTGGAAACACCATATATTTT.

CDR3 residues: CASSISGSFYGYTF. CDR3 nucleotide sequence: TGTGCCAGTAGTATTTCAGGGTCCTTCTATGGCTACACCTTC. The J gene is TRBJ1-2, the V gene TRBV19; weak D call: TRBD1 (5 bases). Germline CDR1 LNHDA, CDR2 SQIVND (reference sequence). V lost 3 bases to trimming and J lost 4 bases, with 12 bases between them. This CDR3 is built from 14 residues.

The chain uses TRBV7-2 and TRBJ2-5; possible D gene TRBD2, 6 bases. The CDR3 runs to 16 residues. Per the germline V gene, CDR1 is SGHTA and CDR2 is FQGNSA. V was pared by 1 base and J by 1 base, with 13 bases between. CDR3 nucleotides: TGTGCCAGCAGCTTAGTTATGGGCGGGACCCAAGAGACCCAGTACTTC. This encodes CASSLVMGGTQETQYF.

The rearrangement joins TRBV24-1 to TRBJ2-2; D remains unclear. Germline CDR1 reads KGHDR; CDR2 reads SFDVKD. The V and J ends lost 4 bases and 4 bases respectively, with 6 bases between them. The CDR3 totals 13 residues. For the CDR3, the DNA is TGTGCCACCAGTGAGTACAGCACCGGGGAGCTGTTTTTT. This sequence encodes CATSEYSTGELFF.

The chain recombines TRBV3-1 (or the pseudogene TRBV3-2) with TRBJ2-6; TRBD1 might be the D (5 bases). The V gene's germline CDR1 is LGHDT and CDR2 YNNKEL (reference sequence). Trimming took off 2 bases at V and 0 bases at J, with 11 bases between the two ends. The CDR3 consists of 17 residues. CDR3 sequence (DNA): TGTGCCAGCAGCCAACGACAGTCCTACTCTGGGGCCAACGTCCTGACTTTC. It yields the protein CASSQRQSYSGANVLTF.

This sequence joins TRBV5-4 and TRBJ1-4; D possibly corresponds to TRBD1 (6 bases). The CDR3 consists of 15 residues. V was cut by 5 bases and J by 10 bases, with 21 bases left in between. Germline CDR1 reads SGHNT; CDR2 reads YYREEE (reference sequence). In nucleotides, the CDR3 is TGTGCCAGCAGTTCAACCCAACAGGGTTTTGGAAAACTGTTTTTT. This codes for CASSSTQQGFGKLFF.

The chain recombines TRBV19 with TRBJ1-2, with D perhaps TRBD1 (6 bases). CDR1 and CDR2 (germline): LNHDA, SQIVND (reference sequence). The CDR3 spans 12 residues. Trimming took 7 bases from V and 4 from J, leaving 10 bases between them. CDR3 amino acids: CASTVRGYGYTF. CDR3 in DNA: TGTGCCAGTACCGTCAGGGGCTATGGCTACACCTTC.

This rearrangement joins TRBV5-1 to TRBJ2-7, with TRBD2 identical over 10 bases. Germline V gene sequence: CDR1 SGHRS, CDR2 YFSETQ. The CDR3 totals 17 residues. V dropped 0 bases and J dropped 0; count of bases not matched to a gene: 6. The CDR3 is CASSLVKRGGGSYEQYF. The CDR3 coding sequence is TGCGCCAGCAGCTTGGTTAAGCGGGGGGGCGGCTCCTACGAGCAGTACTTC.

The chain has TRBV4-3 and TRBJ1-1, with D tentatively TRBD1 (5 bases). Trimming took off 6 bases at V and 6 bases at J, with 14 bases between the two ends. The CDR3 sequence is 13 residues long. Germline loops: CDR1 LGHNA, CDR2 YSLEER. The DNA of the CDR3 is TGCGCCAGCAGGACCGGGGGTACCCCTGAAGCTTTCTTT. Its protein product is CASRTGGTPEAFF.

This chain connects TRBV4-2 to TRBJ1-5; no clear D gene. Germline CDR1 and CDR2: LGHNA and YNFKEQ. V lost 0 bases and J lost 5, with 11 bases in between. The CDR3 length is 15 residues. The CDR3 DNA follows: TGTGCCAGCAGCCAAGAAAATTCACGCGATCAGCCCCAGCATTTT. Protein: CASSQENSRDQPQHF.

This clone was found once. The genes are TRBV7-6 and TRBJ1-1, with 7 positions matching TRBD1. This CDR3 contains 15 residues. Trimming removed 2 bases from V and 0 bases from J; junction bases left unmatched: 3. Germline V gives CDR1 SGHVS, CDR2 FNYEAQ. The CDR3 DNA follows: TGTGCCAGCAGCTTAACCGGGACAGTGAACACTGAAGCTTTCTTT. It is translated as CASSLTGTVNTEAFF.

This sequence joins TRBV12-3 or TRBV12-4 and TRBJ1-5, with 7 positions matching TRBD1. J was trimmed by 9 bases and V by 8 bases; bases with no gene match: 10. There are 13 residues in the CDR3. The chain's CDR3 is CASGLDRVSPQHF. CDR3 sequence (DNA): TGTGCCAGCGGTCTTGACAGGGTGTCGCCCCAGCATTTT.

The J gene is TRBJ1-6, the V gene TRBV11-2; D possibly corresponds to TRBD1 (6 bases). The V gene lost 0 bases and the J gene lost 9 bases, with 12 bases spanning the gap. The CDR3 is 15 residues long. Looked up from germline, CDR1 is SGHAT and CDR2 is FQNNGV. The CDR3 is CASSLEGAMLSPLHF. As DNA, the CDR3 is TGTGCCAGCAGCTTAGAGGGGGCTATGCTTTCACCCCTCCACTTT. Drawing the rest from reference TRBV11-2 and TRBJ1-6, the complete variable domain is EAGVAQSPRYKIIEKRQSVAFWCNPISGHATLYWYQQILGQGPKLLIQFQNNGVVDDSQLPKDRFSAERLKGVDSTLKIQPAKLEDSAVYLCASSLEGAMLSPLHFGNGTRLTVT.

V is TRBV24-1 and J is TRBJ2-2; TRBD1 matches at 7 bases. Trimming removed 9 bases from V and 2 bases from J; junction bases left unmatched: 17. Germline V CDR1 and CDR2: KGHDR, SFDVKD. The CDR3 is 18 amino acids. CDR3: CATSYRDSHGVNTGELFF. The CDR3, as DNA: TGTGCCACCTCTTACCGGGACAGCCACGGGGTTAACACCGGGGAGCTGTTTTTT.